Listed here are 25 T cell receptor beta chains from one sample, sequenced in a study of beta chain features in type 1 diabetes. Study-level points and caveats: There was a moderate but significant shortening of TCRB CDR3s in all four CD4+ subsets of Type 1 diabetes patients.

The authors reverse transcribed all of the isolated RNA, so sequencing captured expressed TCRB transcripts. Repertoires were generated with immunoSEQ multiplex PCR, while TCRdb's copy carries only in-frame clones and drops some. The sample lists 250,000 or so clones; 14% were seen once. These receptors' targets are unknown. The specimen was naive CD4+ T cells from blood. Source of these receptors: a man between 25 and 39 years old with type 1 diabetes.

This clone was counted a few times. CDR3 coding DNA: TGTGCCATCGGTCGGGGGAGCACAGATACGCAGTATTTT. Encoded protein: CAIGRGSTDTQYF. J is TRBJ2-3 and V is TRBV10-3, with D possibly TRBD2 on 6 matching bases. Germline CDR1 reads ENHRY; CDR2 reads SYGVKD. Deletions cut 8 bases from V and 0 bases from J, with 9 bases between. The CDR3 runs to 13 residues.

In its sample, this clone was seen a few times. CDR3 loop: CASSQDMGQSSSVYGYTF. The CDR3 coding sequence is TGCGCCAGCAGCCAAGATATGGGACAGTCGTCGTCGGTCTATGGCTACACCTTC. This chain uses TRBV4-1 with TRBJ1-2, with 7 bases fitting TRBD1. V lost 0 bases, J lost 4 bases, and 14 bases stayed unmatched. The CDR3 sequence is 18 residues long. From germline, CDR1 is MGHRA and CDR2 YSYEKL.

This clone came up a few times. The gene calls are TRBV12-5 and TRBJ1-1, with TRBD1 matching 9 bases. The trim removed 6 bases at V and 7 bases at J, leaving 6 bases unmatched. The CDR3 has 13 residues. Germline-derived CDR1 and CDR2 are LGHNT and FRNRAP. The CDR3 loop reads CASGPTGGREAFF. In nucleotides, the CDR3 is TGTGCTAGTGGACCTACAGGGGGCCGTGAAGCTTTCTTT.

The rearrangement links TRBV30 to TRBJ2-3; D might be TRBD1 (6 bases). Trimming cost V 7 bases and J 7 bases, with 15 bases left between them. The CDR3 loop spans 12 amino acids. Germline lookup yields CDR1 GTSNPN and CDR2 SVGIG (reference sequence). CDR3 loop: CALGGDPYTQYF. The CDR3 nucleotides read TGTGCCTTAGGGGGAGACCCGTATACGCAGTATTTT.

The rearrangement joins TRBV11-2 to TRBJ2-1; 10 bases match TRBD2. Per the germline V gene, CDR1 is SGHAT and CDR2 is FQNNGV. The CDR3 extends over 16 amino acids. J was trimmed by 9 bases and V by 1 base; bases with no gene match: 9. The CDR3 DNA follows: TGTGCCAGCAGCTTAGGACCCCTAGCGGGGGTAGGTGAGCAGTTCTTC. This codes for CASSLGPLAGVGEQFF.

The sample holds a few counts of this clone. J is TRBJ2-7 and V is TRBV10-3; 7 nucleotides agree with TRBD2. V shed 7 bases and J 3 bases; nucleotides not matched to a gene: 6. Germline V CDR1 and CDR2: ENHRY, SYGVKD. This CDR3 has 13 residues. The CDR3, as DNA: TGTGCCATCAAAGACGGGACTAACTACGAGCAGTACTTC. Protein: CAIKDGTNYEQYF.

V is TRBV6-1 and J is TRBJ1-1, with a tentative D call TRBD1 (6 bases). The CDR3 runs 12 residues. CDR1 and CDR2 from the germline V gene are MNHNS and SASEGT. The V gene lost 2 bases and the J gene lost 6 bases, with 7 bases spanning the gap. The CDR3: CASSEPGAEAFF. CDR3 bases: TGTGCCAGCAGTGAACCAGGGGCTGAAGCTTTCTTT.

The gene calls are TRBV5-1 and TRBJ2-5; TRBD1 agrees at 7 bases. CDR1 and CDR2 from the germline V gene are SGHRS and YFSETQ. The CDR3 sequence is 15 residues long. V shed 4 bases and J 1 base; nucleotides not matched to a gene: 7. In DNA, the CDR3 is TGCGCCAGCAGCGGGAGACAGGGAATCCAAGAGACCCAGTACTTC. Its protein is CASSGRQGIQETQYF.

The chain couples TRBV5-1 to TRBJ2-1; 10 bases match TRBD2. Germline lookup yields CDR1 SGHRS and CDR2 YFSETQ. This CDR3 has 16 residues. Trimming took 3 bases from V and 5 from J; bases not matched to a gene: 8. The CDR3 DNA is TGCGCCAGCAGCTCCGAGTTAGCGGGGGGTAACAATGAGCAGTTCTTC. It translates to CASSSELAGGNNEQFF. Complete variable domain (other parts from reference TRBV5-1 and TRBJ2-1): KAGVTQTPRYLIKTRGQQVTLSCSPISGHRSVSWYQQTPGQGLQFLFEYFSETQRNKGNFPGRFSGRQFSNSRSEMNVSTLELGDSALYLCASSSELAGGNNEQFFGPGTRLTVL.

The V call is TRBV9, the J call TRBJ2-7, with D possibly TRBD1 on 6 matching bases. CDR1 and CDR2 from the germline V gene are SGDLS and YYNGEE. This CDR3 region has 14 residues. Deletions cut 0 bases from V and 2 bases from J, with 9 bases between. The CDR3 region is CASSVEQGTYEQYF. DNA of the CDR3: TGTGCCAGCAGCGTAGAACAGGGCACCTACGAGCAGTACTTC.

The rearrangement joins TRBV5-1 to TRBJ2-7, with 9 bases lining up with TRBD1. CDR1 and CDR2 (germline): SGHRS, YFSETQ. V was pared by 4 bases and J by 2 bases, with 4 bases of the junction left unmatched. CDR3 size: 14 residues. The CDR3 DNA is TGCGCCAGCAGCAGAACAGGGGGCGCCTACGAGCAGTACTTC. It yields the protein CASSRTGGAYEQYF.

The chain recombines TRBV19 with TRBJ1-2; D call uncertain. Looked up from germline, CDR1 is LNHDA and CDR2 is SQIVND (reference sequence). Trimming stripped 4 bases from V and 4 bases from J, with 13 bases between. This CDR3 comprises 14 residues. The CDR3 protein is CASSTPDGVYGYTF. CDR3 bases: TGTGCCAGTAGTACCCCCGACGGAGTCTATGGCTACACCTTC.

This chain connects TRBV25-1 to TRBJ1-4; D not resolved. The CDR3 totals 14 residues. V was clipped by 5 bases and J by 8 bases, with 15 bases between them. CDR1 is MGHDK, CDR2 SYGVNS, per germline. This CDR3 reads CASSKAGIQEKLFF. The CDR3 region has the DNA TGTGCCAGCAGTAAGGCGGGGATTCAAGAAAAACTGTTTTTT.

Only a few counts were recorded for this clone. CDR3 bases: TGTGCCAGCAGCAAAGACAGGCGGAGCTCTGGGGCCAACGTCCTGACTTTC. Translation gives CASSKDRRSSGANVLTF. The rearrangement uses TRBV21-1 and TRBJ2-6; TRBD1, the table's D call, lacks a check against the DNA. TRBV21-1 is a pseudogene segment. The CDR3 spans 17 residues.

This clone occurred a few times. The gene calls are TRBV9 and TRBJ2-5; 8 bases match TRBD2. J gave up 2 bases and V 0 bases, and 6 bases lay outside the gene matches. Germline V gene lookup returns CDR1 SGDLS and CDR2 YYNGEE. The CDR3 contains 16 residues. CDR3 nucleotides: TGTGCCAGCAGCGTAGGGGCTAGCGGGTTTCAAGAGACCCAGTACTTC. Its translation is CASSVGASGFQETQYF.

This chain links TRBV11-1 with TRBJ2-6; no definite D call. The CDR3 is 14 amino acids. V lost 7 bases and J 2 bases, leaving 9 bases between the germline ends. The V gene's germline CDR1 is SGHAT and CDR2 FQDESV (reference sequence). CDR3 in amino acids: CASTDQAGANVLTF. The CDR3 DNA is TGTGCCAGCACCGATCAGGCTGGGGCCAACGTCCTGACTTTC.

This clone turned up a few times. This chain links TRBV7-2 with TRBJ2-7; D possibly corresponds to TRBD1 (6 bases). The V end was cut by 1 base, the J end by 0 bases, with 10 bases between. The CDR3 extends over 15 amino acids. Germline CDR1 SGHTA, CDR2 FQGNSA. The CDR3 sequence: CASSLGQASSYEQYF. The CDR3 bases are TGTGCCAGCAGCTTAGGACAGGCAAGCTCCTACGAGCAGTACTTC.

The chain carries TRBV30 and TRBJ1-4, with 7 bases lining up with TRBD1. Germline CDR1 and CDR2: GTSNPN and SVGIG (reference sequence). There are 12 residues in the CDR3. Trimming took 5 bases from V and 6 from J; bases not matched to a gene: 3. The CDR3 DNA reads TGTGCCTGGCAGGGGGGAGATGAAAAACTGTTTTTT. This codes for CAWQGGDEKLFF.

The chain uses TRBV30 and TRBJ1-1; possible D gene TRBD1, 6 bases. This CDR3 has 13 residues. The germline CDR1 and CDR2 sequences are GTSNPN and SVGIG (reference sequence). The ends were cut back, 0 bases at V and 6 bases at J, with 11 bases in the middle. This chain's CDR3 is CAWSVWEGAEAFF. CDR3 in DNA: TGTGCCTGGAGTGTGTGGGAGGGGGCTGAAGCTTTCTTT.

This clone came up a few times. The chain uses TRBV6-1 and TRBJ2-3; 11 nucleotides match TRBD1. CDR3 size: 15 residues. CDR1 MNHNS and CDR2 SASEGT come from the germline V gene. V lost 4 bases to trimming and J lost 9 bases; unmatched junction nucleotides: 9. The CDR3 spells CASSGSGTGGNTQYF. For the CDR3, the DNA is TGTGCCAGCAGTGGATCCGGGACAGGGGGTAACACGCAGTATTTT.

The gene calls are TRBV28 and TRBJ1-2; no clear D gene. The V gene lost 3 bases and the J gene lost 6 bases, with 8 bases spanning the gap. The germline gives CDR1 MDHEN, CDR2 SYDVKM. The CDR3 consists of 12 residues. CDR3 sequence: CASSLWQDGYTF. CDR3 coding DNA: TGTGCCAGCAGTTTGTGGCAGGATGGCTACACCTTC.

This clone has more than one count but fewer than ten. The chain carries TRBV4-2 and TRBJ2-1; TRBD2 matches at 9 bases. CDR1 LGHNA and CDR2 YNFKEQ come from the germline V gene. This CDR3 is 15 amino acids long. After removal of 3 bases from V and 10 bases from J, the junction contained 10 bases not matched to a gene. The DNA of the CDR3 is TGTGCCAGCAGCCACGAGACTAGCGGATTCCGGGAGCAGTTCTTC. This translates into CASSHETSGFREQFF.

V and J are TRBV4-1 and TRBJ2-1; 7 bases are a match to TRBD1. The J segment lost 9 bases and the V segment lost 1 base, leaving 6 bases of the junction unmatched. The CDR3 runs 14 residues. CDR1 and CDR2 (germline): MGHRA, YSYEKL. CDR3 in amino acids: CASSQVEGASEQFF. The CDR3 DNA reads TGCGCCAGCAGCCAAGTCGAGGGGGCTAGTGAGCAGTTCTTC.

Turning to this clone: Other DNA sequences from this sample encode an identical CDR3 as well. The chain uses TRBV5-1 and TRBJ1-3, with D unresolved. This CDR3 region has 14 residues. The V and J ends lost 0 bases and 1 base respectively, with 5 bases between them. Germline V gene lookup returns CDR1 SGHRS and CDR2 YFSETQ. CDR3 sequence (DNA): TGCGCCAGCAGCTTGGGAGGATCTGGAAACACCATATATTTT. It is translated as CASSLGGSGNTIYF.

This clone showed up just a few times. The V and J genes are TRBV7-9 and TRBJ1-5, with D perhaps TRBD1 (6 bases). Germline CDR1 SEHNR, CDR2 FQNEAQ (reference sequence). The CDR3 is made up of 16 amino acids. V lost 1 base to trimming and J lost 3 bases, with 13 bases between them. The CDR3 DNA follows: TGTGCCAGCAGCTTAGGTGCAGGGGCGGACAATCAGCCCCAGCATTTT. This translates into CASSLGAGADNQPQHF.